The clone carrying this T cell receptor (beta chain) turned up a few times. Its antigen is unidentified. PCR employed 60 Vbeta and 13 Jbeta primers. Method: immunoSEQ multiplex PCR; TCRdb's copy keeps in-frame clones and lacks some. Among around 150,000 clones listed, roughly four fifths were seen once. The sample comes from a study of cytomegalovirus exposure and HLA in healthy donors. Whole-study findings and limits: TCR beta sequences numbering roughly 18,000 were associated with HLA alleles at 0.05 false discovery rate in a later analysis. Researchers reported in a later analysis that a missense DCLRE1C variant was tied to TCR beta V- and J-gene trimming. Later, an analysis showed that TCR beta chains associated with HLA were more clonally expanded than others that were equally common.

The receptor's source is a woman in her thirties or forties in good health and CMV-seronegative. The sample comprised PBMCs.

CDR3 sequence: CSVESWDRGASDEQFF. CDR3 DNA: TGCAGCGTTGAGAGTTGGGACAGGGGGGCCAGTGATGAGCAGTTCTTC. The chain uses TRBV29-1 and TRBJ2-1, with TRBD1 matching over 11 bases. Unmatched junction bases numbered 12, after V lost 3 bases and J lost 8 bases. Germline loops: CDR1 SQVTM, CDR2 ANQGSEA. This CDR3 has 16 residues.